These 11 T cell receptor beta chains share one sample of origin, sequenced in a study of blood T cell repertoires in COVID-19. Profiled with immunoSEQ multiplex PCR; TCRdb holds only in-frame clones, not every one. Here the sample spans 400,000 to 450,000 clones, about 90% being singletons. Sequenced material: PBMCs or T cells enriched from blood (not recorded which). The receptors come from a man younger than 35 who had recovered from COVID-19.

The sample holds a few counts of this clone. This chain connects TRBV28 to TRBJ1-1; TRBD1 might be the D (5 bases). Germline values: CDR1 MDHEN, CDR2 SYDVKM. This CDR3 has 12 amino acids. The V gene lost 4 bases and the J gene lost 9 bases, with 12 bases spanning the gap. This chain's CDR3 is CASSSPRVQAFF. The CDR3 DNA follows: TGTGCCAGCAGTTCCCCCAGGGTGCAAGCTTTCTTT.

The table lists this clone with a count of one. The V call is TRBV30, the J call TRBJ2-1; TRBD2 matches at 7 bases. CDR1 and CDR2 from the germline V gene are GTSNPN and SVGIG (reference sequence). Losses at the gene ends were 7 bases for V and 0 bases for J; bases not matched to a gene: 3. The CDR3 loop spans 13 amino acids. For the CDR3, the DNA is TGTGCCTTTCTAGCGGACTCCTACAATGAGCAGTTCTTC. Amino acids: CAFLADSYNEQFF.

The chain links TRBV12-5 to TRBJ2-1; weak D call: TRBD2 (6 bases). There are 16 residues in the CDR3. Germline V gene lookup returns CDR1 LGHNT and CDR2 FRNRAP. The germline V and J ends were trimmed by 1 base and 5 bases, with 15 bases remaining between them. CDR3 sequence (DNA): TGTGCTAGTGGTTTGGCCCCCTGGACTACCCACAATGAGCAGTTCTTC. It specifies CASGLAPWTTHNEQFF. Using reference TRBV12-5 and TRBJ2-1 for the parts outside the CDR3, the full variable domain is DARVTQTPRHKVTEMGQEVTMRCQPILGHNTVFWYRQTMMQGLELLAYFRNRAPLDDSGMPKDRFSAEMPDATLATLKIQPSEPRDSAVYFCASGLAPWTTHNEQFFGPGTRLTVL.

In this sample, this clone turned up once. This chain joins TRBV7-9 and TRBJ2-3; D is ambiguous. Germline V CDR1 and CDR2: SEHNR, FQNEAQ (reference sequence). The CDR3 sequence is 11 residues long. Trimming removed 3 bases from V and 6 bases from J, with 4 bases in between. CDR3 nucleotide sequence: TGTGCCAGCAGCTTCGTGGATACGCAGTATTTT. Translated: CASSFVDTQYF.

This clone showed up just once. V usage is TRBV18 and J usage is TRBJ2-2; the D is unclear. Germline CDR1 reads KGHSH; CDR2 reads LQKENI. The CDR3 runs 14 residues. Trimming cost V 2 bases and J 4 bases, with 8 bases left between them. CDR3 in amino acids: CASSPGSGTGELFF. CDR3 DNA sequence: TGTGCCAGCTCACCAGGATCGGGCACCGGGGAGCTGTTTTTT.

This clone was observed once. This sequence joins TRBV5-1 and TRBJ1-3; TRBD1 aligns across 7 bases. The CDR3 is 15 residues long. The V gene's germline CDR1 is SGHRS and CDR2 YFSETQ. V lost 7 bases and J lost 3; bases outside the gene matches: 10. CDR3 sequence reads: CASQGGGYSGNTIYF. In nucleotides, the CDR3 is TGCGCCAGCCAAGGAGGGGGCTATAGTGGAAACACCATATATTTT.

This rearrangement joins TRBV7-8 to TRBJ2-7; possible D gene TRBD2, 6 bases. Germline V gene lookup returns CDR1 SGHVS and CDR2 FQNEAQ. V gave up 0 bases and J gave up 2 bases, with 8 bases separating them. The CDR3 covers 14 residues. CDR3 region: CASSLAGGTYEQYF. CDR3 sequence (DNA): TGTGCCAGCAGCTTAGCGGGAGGAACCTACGAGCAGTACTTC. Filled out from reference TRBV7-8 and TRBJ2-7, the complete variable domain reads GAGVSQSPRYKVAKRGQDVALRCDPISGHVSLFWYQQALGQGPEFLTYFQNEAQLDKSGLPSDRFFAERPEGSVSTLKIQRTQQEDSAVYLCASSLAGGTYEQYFGPGTRLTVT.

The chain is built from TRBV27 and TRBJ1-5; D remains unclear. Germline-derived CDR1 and CDR2 are MNHEY and SMNVEV (reference sequence). V lost 6 bases, J lost 3 bases, and 12 bases lay in between. This CDR3 is built from 14 residues. The CDR3 DNA reads TGTGCCAGCAGCAACACTACGTTCAATCAGCCCCAGCATTTT. It codes for CASSNTTFNQPQHF.

The chain couples TRBV7-3 to TRBJ2-3; TRBD2 matches at 9 bases. V shed 4 bases and J 0 bases; nucleotides not matched to a gene: 11. The CDR3 totals 18 residues. Per the germline V gene, CDR1 is SGHTA and CDR2 is FQGTGA. CDR3 DNA: TGTGCCAGCAGCTCGCATTTTCTAGCGGGACTTAGCACAGATACGCAGTATTTT. The encoded protein is CASSSHFLAGLSTDTQYF.

Written as DNA, the CDR3 is TGTGCCAGCAGTTACTCGGGACAGGGTGGTGGAAACACCATATATTTT. It is translated as CASSYSGQGGGNTIYF. The chain carries TRBV6-5 and TRBJ1-3; TRBD1 matches at 9 bases. The CDR3 has 16 residues. Germline V gene data show CDR1 as MNHEY and CDR2 as SVGAGI. With V trimmed by 0 bases and J by 3 bases, 3 bases remained unmatched.

The chain is built from TRBV6-4 and TRBJ1-1, with a possible D match to TRBD1 (5 bases). Trimming removed 0 bases at V and 4 bases at J, with 9 bases between. This CDR3 comprises 14 residues. Germline V gene sequence: CDR1 MRHNA, CDR2 SNTAGT. The CDR3 is CASSDSGGTTEAFF. CDR3 DNA sequence: TGTGCCAGCAGTGACTCGGGGGGGACCACTGAAGCTTTCTTT.